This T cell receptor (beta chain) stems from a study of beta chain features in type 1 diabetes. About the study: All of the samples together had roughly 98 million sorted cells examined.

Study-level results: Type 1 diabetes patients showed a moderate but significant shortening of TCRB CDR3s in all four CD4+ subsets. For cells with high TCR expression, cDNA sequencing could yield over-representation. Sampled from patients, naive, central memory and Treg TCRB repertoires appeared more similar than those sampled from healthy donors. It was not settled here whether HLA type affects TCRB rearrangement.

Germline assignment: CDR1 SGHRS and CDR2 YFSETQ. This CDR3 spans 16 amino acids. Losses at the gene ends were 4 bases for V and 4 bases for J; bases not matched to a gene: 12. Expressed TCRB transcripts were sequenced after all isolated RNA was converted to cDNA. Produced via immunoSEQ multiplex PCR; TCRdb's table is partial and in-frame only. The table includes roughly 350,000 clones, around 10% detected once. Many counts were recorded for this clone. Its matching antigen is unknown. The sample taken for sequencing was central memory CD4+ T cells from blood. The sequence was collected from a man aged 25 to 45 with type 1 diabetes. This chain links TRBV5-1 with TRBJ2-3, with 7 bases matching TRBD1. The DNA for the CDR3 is TGCGCCAGCAGCATCCAAGGACAGGTGATTTCAGATACGCAGTATTTT. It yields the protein CASSIQGQVISDTQYF.